The T cell receptor (beta chain) under discussion was sequenced for a study of cytomegalovirus exposure and HLA in healthy donors. Study outcomes and limitations: The finding came from a later analysis; first-cohort TCR clusters tended to co-occur in the roughly 110 validation repertoires.

This table comes from immunoSEQ multiplex PCR, and its TCRdb copy is limited to in-frame clones, with some not included. The sample has roughly 71,000 clones; roughly 94% are singletons. The table lists this clone with a count of one. What it recognizes is unknown. From germline, CDR1 is SGHRS and CDR2 YFSETQ. This CDR3 comprises 13 residues. The ends were cut back, 0 bases at V and 6 bases at J, with 8 bases in the middle. The sequencing sample was made of PBMCs. This clonotype was obtained from a woman aged 18-29 years in good health and CMV-seronegative. V is TRBV5-1 and J is TRBJ2-3; possible D gene TRBD1, 5 bases. The CDR3 protein is CASSLEGADTQYF. The CDR3 coding sequence is TGCGCCAGCAGCTTGGAAGGGGCGGATACGCAGTATTTT.